This T cell receptor (beta chain) was captured in a study of blood T cell repertoires in COVID-19. Overall study: The cDNA or gDNA used as material had been derived from T cells, B-cell-depleted T cells, or PBMCs.

The germline CDR1 and CDR2 sequences are MNHNS and SASEGT. V trimming: 3 bases; J trimming: 4 bases; junction bases outside the gene matches: 1. This CDR3 comprises 15 residues. Per the original data handling: Estimation of nucleated cell counts relied on the amplification of reference gene primers. Repertoires were generated with immunoSEQ multiplex PCR, while TCRdb's copy carries only in-frame clones and drops some. V, J and clone size were drawn from that table, and D and trimming were deduced from the DNA. This table holds a few hundred thousand clones, 75% to 90% found once. This chain joins TRBV6-1 and TRBJ1-6; TRBD1 matches at 9 bases. Material for sequencing was PBMCs or T cells enriched from blood (not recorded which). The sequence came from a woman aged 25 to 39 who had been exposed to COVID-19. CDR3 sequence (DNA): TGTGCCAGCAGTGAGGGGACAGGGTATAATTCACCCCTCCACTTT. Translation: CASSEGTGYNSPLHF.